The T cell receptor beta chain described here comes from a study of blood T cell repertoires in COVID-19. The V gene's germline CDR1 is MNHEY and CDR2 SMNVEV (reference sequence). The junction had 2 bases not matched to a gene; V was cut back by 2 bases and J by 3 bases. The length of the CDR3 is 14 residues. Sequencing was performed with immunoSEQ multiplex PCR; in TCRdb, only in-frame clones are kept and a portion is missing. The table has roughly 290,000 clones, 80% to 90% seen once. The rearrangement links TRBV27 to TRBJ1-2, with 8 nucleotides matching TRBD1. Input material: PBMCs or T cells enriched from blood (not recorded which). The sequence derives from a man aged 30 to 45 who had recovered from COVID-19. Written as DNA, the CDR3 is TGTGCCAGCAGTTTAGCAGGGGGCTACTATGGCTACACCTTC. It codes for CASSLAGGYYGYTF.